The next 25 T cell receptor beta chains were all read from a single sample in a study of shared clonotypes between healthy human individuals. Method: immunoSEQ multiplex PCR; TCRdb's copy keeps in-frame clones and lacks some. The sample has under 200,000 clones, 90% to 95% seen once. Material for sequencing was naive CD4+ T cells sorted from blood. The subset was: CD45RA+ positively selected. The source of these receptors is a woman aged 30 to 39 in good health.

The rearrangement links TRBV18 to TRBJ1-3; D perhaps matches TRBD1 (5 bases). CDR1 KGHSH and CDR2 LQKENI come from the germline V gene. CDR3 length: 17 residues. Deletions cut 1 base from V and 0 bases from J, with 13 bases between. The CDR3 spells CASSPQVGDLSGNTIYF. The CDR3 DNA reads TGTGCCAGCTCACCACAAGTTGGGGACCTCTCTGGAAACACCATATATTTT.

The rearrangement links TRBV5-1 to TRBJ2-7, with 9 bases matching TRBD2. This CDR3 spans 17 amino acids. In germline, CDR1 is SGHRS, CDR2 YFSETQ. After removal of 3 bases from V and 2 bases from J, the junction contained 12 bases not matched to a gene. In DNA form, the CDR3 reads TGCGCCAGCAGCTGGAGTTTGACTAGCGGCGAGACCTACGAGCAGTACTTC. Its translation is CASSWSLTSGETYEQYF. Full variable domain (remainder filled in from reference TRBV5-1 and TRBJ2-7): KAGVTQTPRYLIKTRGQQVTLSCSPISGHRSVSWYQQTPGQGLQFLFEYFSETQRNKGNFPGRFSGRQFSNSRSEMNVSTLELGDSALYLCASSWSLTSGETYEQYFGPGTRLTVT.

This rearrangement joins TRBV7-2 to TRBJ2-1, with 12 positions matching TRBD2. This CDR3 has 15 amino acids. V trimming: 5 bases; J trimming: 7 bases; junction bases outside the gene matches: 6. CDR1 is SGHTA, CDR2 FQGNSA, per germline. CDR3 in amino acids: CASSPETSGSNEQFF. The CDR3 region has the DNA TGTGCCAGCAGCCCAGAGACTAGCGGGAGTAATGAGCAGTTCTTC.

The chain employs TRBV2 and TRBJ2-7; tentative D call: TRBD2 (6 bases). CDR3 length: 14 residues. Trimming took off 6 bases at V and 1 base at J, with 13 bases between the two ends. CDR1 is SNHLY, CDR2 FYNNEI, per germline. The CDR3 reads CASSGRDSSYEQYF. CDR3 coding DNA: TGTGCCAGCAGCGGCCGGGACTCTTCCTACGAGCAGTACTTC.

The CDR3 spells CASSTTRQGSGETQYF. The CDR3 nucleotides read TGTGCCAGTAGTACCACCCGACAGGGGAGTGGGGAGACCCAGTACTTC. The rearrangement uses TRBV19 and TRBJ2-5; the match to TRBD1 covers 8 bases. CDR3 size: 16 residues. The germline CDR1 and CDR2 sequences are LNHDA and SQIVND (reference sequence). V shed 4 bases and J 5 bases; nucleotides not matched to a gene: 12.

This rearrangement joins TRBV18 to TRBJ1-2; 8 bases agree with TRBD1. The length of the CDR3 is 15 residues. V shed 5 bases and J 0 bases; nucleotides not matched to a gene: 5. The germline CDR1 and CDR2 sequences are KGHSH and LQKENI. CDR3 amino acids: CASSTRQGSNYGYTF. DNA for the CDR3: TGTGCCAGCTCAACAAGACAGGGGTCTAACTATGGCTACACCTTC.

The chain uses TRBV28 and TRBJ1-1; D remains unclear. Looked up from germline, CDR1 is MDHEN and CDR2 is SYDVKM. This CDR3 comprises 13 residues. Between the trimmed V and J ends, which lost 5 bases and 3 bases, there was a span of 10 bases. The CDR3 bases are TGTGCCAGCAGTGCCAGACCTCACACTGAAGCTTTCTTT. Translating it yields CASSARPHTEAFF.

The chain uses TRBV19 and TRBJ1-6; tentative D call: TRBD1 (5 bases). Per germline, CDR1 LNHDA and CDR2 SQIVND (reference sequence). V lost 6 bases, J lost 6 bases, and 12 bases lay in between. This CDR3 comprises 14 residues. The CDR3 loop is CASRSGTVNSPLHF. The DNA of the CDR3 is TGTGCCAGTAGGTCCGGGACGGTTAATTCACCCCTCCACTTT.

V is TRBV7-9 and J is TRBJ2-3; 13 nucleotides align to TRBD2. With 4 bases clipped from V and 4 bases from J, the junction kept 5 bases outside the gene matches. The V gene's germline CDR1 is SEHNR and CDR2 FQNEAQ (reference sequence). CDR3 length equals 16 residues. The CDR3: CASSSGLAGRSDTQYF. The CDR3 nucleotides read TGTGCCAGCAGCTCGGGACTAGCGGGACGGTCAGATACGCAGTATTTT.

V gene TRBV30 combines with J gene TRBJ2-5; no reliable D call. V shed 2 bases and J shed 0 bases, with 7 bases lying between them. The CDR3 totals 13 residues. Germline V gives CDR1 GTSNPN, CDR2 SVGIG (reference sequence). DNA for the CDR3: TGTGCCTGGAGTAGAGGCAACCAAGAGACCCAGTACTTC. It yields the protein CAWSRGNQETQYF.

The chain's CDR3 is CASSGGARVGTEAFF. CDR3 in DNA: TGTGCCAGCAGTGGGGGGGCAAGGGTGGGCACTGAAGCTTTCTTT. The chain employs TRBV2 and TRBJ1-1; the D gene is possibly TRBD1 (6 bases). V was clipped by 4 bases and J by 4 bases, with 16 bases between them. Germline V CDR1 and CDR2: SNHLY, FYNNEI. This CDR3 comprises 15 residues.

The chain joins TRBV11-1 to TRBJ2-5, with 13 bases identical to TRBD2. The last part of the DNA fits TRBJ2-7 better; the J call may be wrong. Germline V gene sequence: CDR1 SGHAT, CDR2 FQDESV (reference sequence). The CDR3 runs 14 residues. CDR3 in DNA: TGTGCCAGCAGGGGACTAGCGGGAACCTACGAGCAGTACTTC. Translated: CASRGLAGTYEQYF.

The CDR3 DNA reads TGTGCCAGCAGTTTTGACCCTCGGGGAGTAACGGGCTACACCTTC. This gives the protein CASSFDPRGVTGYTF. V usage is TRBV27 and J usage is TRBJ1-2; no clear D gene. There are 15 residues in the CDR3. V lost 3 bases to trimming and J lost 8 bases, with 19 bases between them. CDR1 is MNHEY and CDR2 is SMNVEV in the germline V gene (reference sequence).

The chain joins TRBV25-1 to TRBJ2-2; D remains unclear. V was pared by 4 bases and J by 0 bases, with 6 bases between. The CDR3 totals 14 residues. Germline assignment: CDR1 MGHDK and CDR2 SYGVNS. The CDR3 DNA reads TGTGCCAGCAGTGCCCCAGCGAACACCGGGGAGCTGTTTTTT. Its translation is CASSAPANTGELFF.

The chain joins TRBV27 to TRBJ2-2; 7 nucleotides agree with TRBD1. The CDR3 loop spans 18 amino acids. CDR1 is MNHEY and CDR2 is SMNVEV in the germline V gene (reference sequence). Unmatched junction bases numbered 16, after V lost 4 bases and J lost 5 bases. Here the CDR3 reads CASSSVNYLRGHTGELFF. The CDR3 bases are TGTGCCAGCAGTTCCGTAAATTATCTAAGGGGGCATACCGGGGAGCTGTTTTTT.

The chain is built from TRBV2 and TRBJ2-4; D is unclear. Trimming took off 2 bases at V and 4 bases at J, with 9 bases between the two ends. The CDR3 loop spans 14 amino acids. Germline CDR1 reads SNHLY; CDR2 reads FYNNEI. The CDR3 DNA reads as TGTGCCAGCAGTGAACGGCAATCGAAAAACATTCAGTACTTC. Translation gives CASSERQSKNIQYF. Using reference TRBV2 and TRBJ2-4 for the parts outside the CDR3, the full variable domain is EPEVTQTPSHQVTQMGQEVILRCVPISNHLYFYWYRQILGQKVEFLVSFYNNEISEKSEIFDDQFSVERPDGSNFTLKIRSTKLEDSAMYFCASSERQSKNIQYFGAGTRLSVL.

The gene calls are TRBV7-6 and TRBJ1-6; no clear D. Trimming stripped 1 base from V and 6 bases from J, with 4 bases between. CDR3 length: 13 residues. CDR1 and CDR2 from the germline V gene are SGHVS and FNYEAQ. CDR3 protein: CASSLGRNSPLHF. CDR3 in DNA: TGTGCCAGCAGCTTAGGGCGTAATTCACCCCTCCACTTT.

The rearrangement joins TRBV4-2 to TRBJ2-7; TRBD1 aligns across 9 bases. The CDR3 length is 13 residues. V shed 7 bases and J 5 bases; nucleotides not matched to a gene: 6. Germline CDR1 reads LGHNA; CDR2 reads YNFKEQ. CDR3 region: CASKRTGENEQYF. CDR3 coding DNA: TGTGCCAGCAAACGGACAGGGGAAAACGAGCAGTACTTC.

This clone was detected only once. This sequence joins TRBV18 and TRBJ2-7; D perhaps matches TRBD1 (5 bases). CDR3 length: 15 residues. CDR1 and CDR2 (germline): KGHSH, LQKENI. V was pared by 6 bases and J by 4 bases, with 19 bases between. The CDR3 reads CASSPAEGRTYEQYF. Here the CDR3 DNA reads TGTGCCAGCTCCCCCGCGGAAGGGCGGACATACGAGCAGTACTTC.

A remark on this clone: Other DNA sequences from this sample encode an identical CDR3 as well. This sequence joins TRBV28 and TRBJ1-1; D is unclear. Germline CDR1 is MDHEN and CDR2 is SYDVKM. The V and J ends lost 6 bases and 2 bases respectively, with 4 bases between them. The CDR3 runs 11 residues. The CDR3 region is CASSRNTEAFF. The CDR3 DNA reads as TGTGCCAGCAGCAGAAACACTGAAGCTTTCTTT.

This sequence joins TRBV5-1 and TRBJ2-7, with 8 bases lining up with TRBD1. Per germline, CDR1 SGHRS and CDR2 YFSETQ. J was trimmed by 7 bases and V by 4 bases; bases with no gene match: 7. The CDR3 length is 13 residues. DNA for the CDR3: TGCGCCAGCAGCACCGGACAGGGTCAGGAGCAGTACTTC. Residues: CASSTGQGQEQYF.

The CDR3 region has the DNA TGTGCCAGCAGTGAAGGCGATAGCGGGAGACCGAATGAGCAGTTCTTC. It codes for CASSEGDSGRPNEQFF. V usage is TRBV6-1 and J usage is TRBJ2-1, with 9 bases that match TRBD2. V gave up 1 base and J gave up 7 bases; unmatched junction bases: 8. Germline CDR1 is MNHNS and CDR2 is SASEGT. This CDR3 contains 16 residues.

The CDR3 DNA sequence: TGTGCCAGCAGGGGGGGACAAGCTGGAAACACCATATATTTT. Residues: CASRGGQAGNTIYF. This sequence joins TRBV28 and TRBJ1-3, with D perhaps TRBD1 (6 bases). Per germline, CDR1 MDHEN and CDR2 SYDVKM. There are 14 residues in the CDR3. V lost 6 bases and J lost 2, with 11 bases in between.

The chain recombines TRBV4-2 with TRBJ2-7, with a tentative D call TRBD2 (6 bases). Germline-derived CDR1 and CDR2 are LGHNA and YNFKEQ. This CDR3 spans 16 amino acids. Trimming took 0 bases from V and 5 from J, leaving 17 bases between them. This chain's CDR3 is CASSQDGGSVRNEQYF. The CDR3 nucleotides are TGTGCCAGCAGCCAAGACGGAGGGAGTGTCCGGAACGAGCAGTACTTC.

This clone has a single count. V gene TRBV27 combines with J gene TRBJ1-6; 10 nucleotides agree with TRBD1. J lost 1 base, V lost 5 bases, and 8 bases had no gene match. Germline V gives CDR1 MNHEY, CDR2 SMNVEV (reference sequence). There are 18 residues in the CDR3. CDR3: CASSAHRDRGSYNSPLHF. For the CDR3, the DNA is TGTGCCAGCAGTGCCCACCGGGACAGGGGATCCTATAATTCACCCCTCCACTTT.